The present T cell receptor (beta chain) was sequenced within a study of blood T cell repertoires in COVID-19 (dated by TCRdb to 2020 to 2022). Study-level background: Samples from collaborators originated in the United States, Italy and Spain and spanned both the acute and convalescent phases of COVID-19. The prospective study material was composed of cDNA or gDNA derived from T cells, B-cell-depleted T cells, or PBMCs. The dataset comprised deeply sampled blood TCRbeta repertoires from subjects exposed to, actively infected with, or recovered from COVID-19. A freely available public database, intended as a resource for researchers studying the immune response to SARS-CoV-2, is where the repertoires were released. The samples were drawn from the first 160 participants of the ongoing ImmuneRACE study and from under 1,500 subjects provided by 6 global collaborators. Nearly every sample came with metadata listing a de-identified subject ID, COVID-19 status, age in years and sex. Where HLA class I and class II types were available, the types were taken from metadata supplied by the sample provider, not from assay-based typing. The investigation overall reported the following: The amount of clinical and demographic metadata varied by source and participant and was provided uncurated.

This clone was counted a single time. The specificity of this receptor is unknown. Per-nucleotide qualities are absent, and no much larger clonotype sits a single base away. TCRbeta CDR3 regions were amplified from genomic DNA by means of the immunoSEQ Assay, a bias-controlled multiplex PCR. The study's own analysis went as follows. The number of nucleated cells in each sample was estimated by amplification of reference gene primers within the assay. Sequence reads were collapsed and filtered to measure the absolute abundance of every unique TCRbeta CDR3 rearrangement. Productive Simpson clonality was computed per sample as the square root of Simpson's diversity index over productive rearrangements. TCRdb re-hosts the immuneACCESS table, in-frame sequences only. Its copies lack some clones; in the studies checked, an unresolved V gene accounts for under half of them, and the cause for the rest is not known. V and J calls and clone size are as listed in that table; D and trimming were resolved from the DNA. The sample table holds around 94,000 clones, of which more than 75% were seen once. The ten biggest clones cover approximately 2.9% of the sample.

The collaborating institutions used their own protocols to collect whole blood in K2EDTA tubes. Collaborator samples were shipped for TCRbeta analysis as frozen whole blood, isolated PBMCs, or DNA extracted from either sample type. The CDR3 numbers 14 residues from cysteine through phenylalanine. Only the CDR3 DNA stays, 42 bases, in frame from base 1. The germline V gene yields SQVTM for CDR1 and ANQGSEA for CDR2. Trimming takes 6 bases off V and 9 bases off J; junction bases not matched to a gene: 11. The TCR comes from a man in his fifties or sixties with active or convalescent COVID-19. The chain is encoded by TRBV29-1 joined to TRBJ2-1; TRBD2 fits 10 bases in the junction. Sequencing was done on a sample of peripheral blood. The CDR3 reads as follows: CSVRGLASGLEQFF. The DNA reads TGCAGCGTCCGGGGACTAGCGTCGGGCCTTGAGCAGTTCTTC.